Listed here are 26 T cell receptor beta chains from one sample, sequenced in a study of patients and donors after allogeneic stem cell transplantation. TCRdb redid the calling of the RT-PCR reads with MiXCR, one entry per CDR3 protein. Among about 960,000 distinct CDR3 sequences listed, roughly 18% were seen once. Specimen: blood, either unsorted or a sorted T cell fraction (not recorded which). These receptors were taken from a human donor who was either an allogeneic HSCT recipient or a stem cell or donor lymphocyte infusion donor (not recorded which). It is not recorded whose cells these are; they may come from a transplant donor.

The V gene is TRBV5-1, the J gene TRBJ2-7; 9 nucleotides match TRBD1. Trimming removed 4 bases from V and 7 bases from J; junction bases left unmatched: 12. This CDR3 is 15 amino acids long. Germline CDR1 and CDR2: SGHRS and YFSETQ. This CDR3 is CASSDPGQGPGEQYF. In DNA, the CDR3 is TGCGCCAGCAGCGACCCGGGACAGGGTCCGGGGGAGCAGTACTTC.

V is TRBV7-3 and J is TRBJ2-1; TRBD1 matches at 7 bases. The germline CDR1 and CDR2 sequences are SGHTA and FQGTGA. This CDR3 is built from 15 residues. The ends lost 6 bases at V and 3 bases at J; junction bases unmatched: 8. CDR3 coding DNA: TGTGCCAGCAGGTCGGGACAGCTAGACTACAATGAGCAGTTCTTC. It specifies CASRSGQLDYNEQFF.

This clonotype was seen only a few times. The chain couples TRBV6-1 to TRBJ1-5; 7 bases fit TRBD1. V trimming: 2 bases; J trimming: 5 bases; junction bases outside the gene matches: 6. The CDR3 totals 15 residues. CDR1 and CDR2 (germline): MNHNS, SASEGT. The CDR3 coding sequence is TGTGCCAGCAGTGAAAAGGTGACAGGGTATCAGCCCCAGCATTTT. It codes for CASSEKVTGYQPQHF.

The CDR3 loop reads CASSKEHSSGNTIYF. CDR3 sequence (DNA): TGTGCCAGCAGCAAAGAGCACTCCTCTGGAAACACCATATATTTT. V usage is TRBV21-1 and J usage is TRBJ1-3. TRBV21-1 is a pseudogene. This CDR3 spans 15 amino acids.

This clonotype was seen more than once but under ten times. This chain joins TRBV29-1 and TRBJ1-3, with 7 positions matching TRBD1. This CDR3 comprises 14 residues. With 7 bases clipped from V and 2 bases from J, the junction kept 8 bases outside the gene matches. Germline V gene sequence: CDR1 SQVTM, CDR2 ANQGSEA. The CDR3 DNA is TGCAGCGCTGCCCTCGACAGGGCTGGAAACACCATATATTTT. Amino acid sequence: CSAALDRAGNTIYF.

This clonotype was observed a handful of times. The rearrangement links TRBV11-2 to TRBJ2-1; TRBD2 agrees at 11 bases. This CDR3 comprises 18 residues. Per the germline V gene, CDR1 is SGHAT and CDR2 is FQNNGV. The V gene end was trimmed by 0 bases and the J gene end by 6 bases; junction bases not matched to a gene: 10. The CDR3 nucleotides read TGTGCCAGCAGCTTAGAAATGGTAGCGGGGGGGCGGATCAATGAGCAGTTCTTC. This codes for CASSLEMVAGGRINEQFF.

The rearrangement links TRBV4-1 to TRBJ2-7; no reliable D call. Trimming removed 2 bases at V and 6 bases at J, with 14 bases between. CDR1 and CDR2 from the germline V gene are MGHRA and YSYEKL. The CDR3 runs 14 residues. The CDR3 DNA reads as TGCGCCAGCAGCCAACCCAACCTGAGAGTCGAGCAGTACTTC. It codes for CASSQPNLRVEQYF.

The chain joins TRBV20-1 to TRBJ1-2; tentatively, D is TRBD1 (5 bases). This CDR3 region has 13 residues. Germline loops: CDR1 DFQATT, CDR2 SNEGSKA (reference sequence). V shed 3 bases and J shed 4 bases, with 12 bases lying between them. CDR3: CSARIRVGYGYTF. The CDR3 bases are TGCAGTGCTAGGATCAGGGTCGGCTATGGCTACACCTTC.

This clonotype was observed a few times. The chain recombines TRBV20-1 with TRBJ2-7; 9 bases are a match to TRBD2. Germline CDR1 is DFQATT and CDR2 is SNEGSKA (reference sequence). V lost 3 bases, J lost 5 bases, and 8 bases stayed unmatched. The CDR3 covers 14 residues. The CDR3 here is CSARVAAGGNEQYF. The CDR3 nucleotides are TGCAGTGCTAGGGTGGCGGCGGGGGGGAACGAGCAGTACTTC.

This clonotype appeared a few times. The V and J genes are TRBV7-8 and TRBJ1-2; D possibly corresponds to TRBD1 (5 bases). The CDR3 has 11 residues. Germline loops: CDR1 SGHVS, CDR2 FQNEAQ. For the CDR3, the DNA is TGTTTGGTGGGGACTCTCTATGGCTACACCTTC. It is translated as CLVGTLYGYTF. The complete variable domain, with remaining parts taken from reference TRBV7-8 and TRBJ1-2, reads GAGVSQSPRYKVAKRGQDVALRCDPISGHVSLFWYQQALGQGPEFLTYFQNEAQLDKSGLPSDRFFAERPEGSVSTLKIQRTQQEDSAVYLCLVGTLYGYTFGSGTRLTVV.

The V gene is TRBV4-1, the J gene TRBJ1-1; D might be TRBD1 (5 bases). The CDR3 totals 15 residues. Germline CDR1 is MGHRA and CDR2 is YSYEKL. Trimming left V 4 bases short and J 0 bases short, with 12 bases between. CDR3 DNA: TGCGCCAGCAGCCCTGCTTTGACAGTGAACACTGAAGCTTTCTTT. Translation gives CASSPALTVNTEAFF.

This chain joins TRBV20-1 and TRBJ2-7; 11 positions match TRBD2. This CDR3 has 16 amino acids. The junction had 11 bases not matched to a gene; V was cut back by 2 bases and J by 5 bases. Per germline, CDR1 DFQATT and CDR2 SNEGSKA (reference sequence). This CDR3 reads CSARTASSGRTHEQYF. In nucleotides, the CDR3 is TGCAGTGCTAGAACCGCATCTAGCGGGAGGACCCACGAGCAGTACTTC.

The chain is built from TRBV5-1 and TRBJ2-2, with TRBD1 matching 9 bases. Looked up from germline, CDR1 is SGHRS and CDR2 is YFSETQ. This CDR3 has 16 amino acids. The V segment lost 4 bases and the J segment 5 bases; nucleotides outside the gene matches: 9. Written as DNA, the CDR3 is TGCGCCAGCAGCACGGGACAGGGACGGGCGACCGGGGAGCTGTTTTTT. As protein: CASSTGQGRATGELFF.

The chain is built from TRBV4-1 and TRBJ2-7, with no clear D. The CDR3 is 13 amino acids. The germline gives CDR1 MGHRA, CDR2 YSYEKL. V was shortened by 1 base and J by 3 bases, with 7 bases between the two germline ends. The CDR3 loop reads CASSQGGNYEQYF. CDR3 in DNA: TGCGCCAGCAGCCAAGGAGGTAACTACGAGCAGTACTTC.

The chain carries TRBV12-3 or TRBV12-4 and TRBJ1-2, with TRBD1 as a possible D gene (5 bases). The V end was cut by 4 bases, the J end by 6 bases, with 24 bases between. This CDR3 region has 17 residues. Here the CDR3 reads CASSSRRSRTGGDGYTF. In DNA form, the CDR3 reads TGTGCCAGCAGTTCTCGTAGAAGTCGGACGGGGGGGGATGGCTACACCTTC.

V and J are TRBV9 and TRBJ1-2; D not certain. The CDR3 spans 15 residues. V was pared by 0 bases and J by 4 bases, with 13 bases between. Per the germline V gene, CDR1 is SGDLS and CDR2 is YYNGEE. The CDR3 loop reads CASSVVTSSGYGYTF. The CDR3 bases are TGTGCCAGCAGCGTAGTAACCAGCTCTGGCTATGGCTACACCTTC.

This clonotype has only a few counts. J is TRBJ2-1 and V is TRBV7-9; 14 bases are shared with TRBD2. Looked up from germline, CDR1 is SEHNR and CDR2 is FQNEAQ (reference sequence). The CDR3 totals 15 residues. V gave up 5 bases and J gave up 8 bases; unmatched junction bases: 5. As DNA, the CDR3 is TGTGCCAGCAGCCGGACTAGCGGGAGGATGTATGAGCAGTTCTTC. Protein sequence: CASSRTSGRMYEQFF.

The table lists this clonotype with a count of one. V and J are TRBV27 and TRBJ2-2; 8 nucleotides match TRBD2. Germline V gene sequence: CDR1 MNHEY, CDR2 SMNVEV (reference sequence). The CDR3 is 15 residues long. Trimming removed 3 bases from V and 5 bases from J; junction bases left unmatched: 5. DNA of the CDR3: TGTGCCAGCAGTTTCGGGGGGGAGAATACCGGGGAGCTGTTTTTT. Its protein product is CASSFGGENTGELFF.

This clonotype has at least ten counts. This chain uses TRBV7-8 with TRBJ2-1; no clear D. Germline V gene data show CDR1 as SGHVS and CDR2 as FQNEAQ. V was trimmed by 5 bases and J by 9 bases, leaving 5 bases between them. CDR3 size: 10 residues. CDR3 bases: TGTGCCAGCAGCCGGACTGAGCAGTTCTTC. Its protein is CASSRTEQFF.

In this sample, this clonotype turned up a few times. CDR3 loop: CASSDEEKLFF. The CDR3 DNA reads TGTGCCAGCAGCGACGAGGAAAAACTGTTTTTT. V and J are TRBV6-1 and TRBJ1-4; D not certain. There are 11 residues in the CDR3. Germline loops: CDR1 MNHNS, CDR2 SASEGT. V was shortened by 6 bases and J by 8 bases, with 7 bases between the two germline ends.

This clonotype showed up many times. The V gene is TRBV12-3 or TRBV12-4, the J gene TRBJ2-1, with 7 bases aligning to TRBD2. The V segment lost 3 bases and the J segment 5 bases; nucleotides outside the gene matches: 4. The CDR3 loop spans 14 amino acids. CDR3: CASSFGGGDNEQFF. The CDR3 DNA follows: TGTGCCAGCAGTTTTGGGGGGGGTGACAATGAGCAGTTCTTC.

This clonotype was counted only a few times. The chain carries TRBV5-1 and TRBJ2-7; D remains unclear. Trimming stripped 4 bases from V and 0 bases from J, with 14 bases between. Germline V gives CDR1 SGHRS, CDR2 YFSETQ. The CDR3 is 15 residues long. The CDR3 region is CASSPSWSGSYEQYF. In DNA form, the CDR3 reads TGCGCCAGCAGCCCGTCTTGGTCGGGCTCCTACGAGCAGTACTTC.

The chain carries TRBV5-1 and TRBJ2-7, with a possible D match to TRBD1 (6 bases). Germline values: CDR1 SGHRS, CDR2 YFSETQ. The CDR3 contains 16 residues. Trimming removed 0 bases at V and 2 bases at J, with 15 bases between. Here the CDR3 reads CASSLAFGQNTYEQYF. The CDR3 DNA reads as TGCGCCAGCAGCTTGGCCTTTGGACAGAATACCTACGAGCAGTACTTC.

There are a few counts of this clonotype. The CDR3 here is CAISRDKGGYEQYF. The CDR3 region has the DNA TGTGCCATCAGCCGGGACAAGGGAGGCTACGAGCAGTACTTC. This sequence joins TRBV28 and TRBJ2-7; D might be TRBD1 or TRBD2, each matching 6 bases. From germline, CDR1 is MDHEN and CDR2 SYDVKM. Trimming shortened V by 10 bases and J by 3 bases, and 19 bases separated the two germline ends. The CDR3 is 14 residues long. The full variable domain, rest sourced from reference TRBV28 and TRBJ2-7, is DVKVTQSSRYLVKRTGEKVFLECVQDMDHENMFWYRQDPGLGLRLIYFSYDVKMKEKGDIPEGYSVSREKKERFSLILESASTNQTSMYLCAISRDKGGYEQYFGPGTRLTVT.

The chain uses TRBV7-6 and TRBJ2-1; 10 bases align to TRBD2. The CDR3 is 18 amino acids. Germline assignment: CDR1 SGHVS and CDR2 FNYEAQ. V trimming: 1 base; J trimming: 6 bases; junction bases outside the gene matches: 12. The CDR3 sequence is CASSLVGTSAPIANEQFF. CDR3 nucleotide sequence: TGTGCCAGCAGCTTAGTAGGGACTAGCGCCCCTATCGCCAATGAGCAGTTCTTC.

This clonotype was observed many times. CDR3 sequence reads: CASSPGTGLNEQFF. The DNA for the CDR3 is TGTGCCAGCAGCCCCGGGACAGGGCTCAATGAGCAGTTCTTC. The rearrangement joins TRBV3-1 to TRBJ2-1; the match to TRBD1 covers 9 bases. CDR3 size: 14 residues. V was clipped by 4 bases and J by 6 bases; unmatched bases: 4. Germline CDR1 reads LGHDT; CDR2 reads YNNKEL (reference sequence).